A selection of T cell receptor beta chains follows, all from one sample in a study of T cells in tuberculosis. Repertoires were generated with immunoSEQ multiplex PCR, while TCRdb's copy carries only in-frame clones and drops some. The repertoire holds tens of thousands of clones, 80% to 90% seen once, with about 14% in the top ten. Specimen: PBMCs. The receptor set was obtained from a donor between 10 and 35 years old with latent tuberculosis or without tuberculosis infection. Both conserved end residues are part of each CDR3. The D gene is left open where the match is weak. Not all rows give a size; the values are once, few, many and, for expanded clones, a class.

abundance | j_gene | v_gene | d_gene | CDR3nt | CDR3aa
NA | TRBJ2-1 | TRBV6-1 | TRBD2 | TGTGCCAGCAGGACTAGCGGGGGGGCAGGTGAGCAGTTCTTC | CASRTSGGAGEQFF
NA | TRBJ1-6 | TRBV5-4 | NA | TGTGCCAGCAGCTCTGGACAGTTTAATTCACCCCTCCACTTT | CASSSGQFNSPLHF
NA | TRBJ1-6 | TRBV18 | NA | TGTGCCAGCTCACCCTACGGTAATTCACCCCTCCACTTT | CASSPYGNSPLHF
NA | TRBJ1-5 | TRBV27 | NA | TGTGCCAGCAGAACCTCCGCCCGGGGGATGTTTCAGCCCCAGCATTTT | CASRTSARGMFQPQHF
NA | TRBJ2-3 | TRBV21-1 | NA | TGTGCCAGCAGCAAAAGGTGTAGGGAGCGGGGCACAGATACGCAGTATTTT | CASSKRCRERGTDTQYF
NA | TRBJ2-4 | TRBV27 | TRBD2 | TGTGCCAGCACCGAAGGGGAGCGGGGGGGCAGGAAGGCCAAAAACATTCAGTACTTC | CASTEGERGGRKAKNIQYF
NA | TRBJ2-7 | TRBV29-1 | NA | TGCAGCGTGGGGGACACCAGTTACGAGCAGTACTTC | CSVGDTSYEQYF
NA | TRBJ1-6 | TRBV5-1 | TRBD1 | TGCGCCAGCAGCTTGGGCCCAGGGGGCCTTGATTATAATTCACCCCTCCACTTT | CASSLGPGGLDYNSPLHF
NA | TRBJ2-5 | TRBV7-8 | TRBD1 | TGTGCCAGCAGCCCCCGGGACAGGGGACAAGAGACCCAGTACTTC | CASSPRDRGQETQYF
NA | TRBJ1-2 | TRBV30 | TRBD1 | TGTGCCTGGGACAGGGGCCCTAACTATGGCTACACCTTC | CAWDRGPNYGYTF
NA | TRBJ2-2 | TRBV14 | TRBD2 | TGTGCCAGCAGCCAAGTCCGACTAGCGCCCGGGGAGCTGTTTTTT | CASSQVRLAPGELFF
NA | TRBJ1-2 | TRBV25-1 | TRBD1 | TGTGCCAGCAGTGAATGGGGGACAGGGCATGGCTACACCTTC | CASSEWGTGHGYTF
NA | TRBJ1-1 | TRBV6-1 | NA | TGTGCCAGCGGAGGGAGAGATGTGAACACTGAAGCTTTCTTT | CASGGRDVNTEAFF
once | TRBJ2-1 | TRBV23-1 | NA | TGCGCCAGCAGTCTAACACGCGGGCGGAACAATGAGCAGTTCTTC | CASSLTRGRNNEQFF
NA | TRBJ2-7 | TRBV5-6 | TRBD2 | TGTGCCAGCAGCTTGGGGCCGGGGGGGCACTACGAGCAGTACTTC | CASSLGPGGHYEQYF
NA | TRBJ2-7 | TRBV30 | TRBD1 | TGTGCCTGGAGTAAGGGGGCCACCTACGAGCAGTACTTC | CAWSKGATYEQYF
NA | TRBJ2-2 | TRBV29-1 | TRBD2 | TGCAGCGTTAAGCGGGGGGCCACCGGGGAGCTGTTTTTT | CSVKRGATGELFF
NA | TRBJ2-2 | TRBV4-3 | NA | TGCGCCAGCAGCCGCGGGTACCCCGGGGCCGGGGAGCTGTTTTTT | CASSRGYPGAGELFF
NA | TRBJ2-3 | TRBV9 | NA | TGTGCCAGCAGCGTGGCGGGGACTTCCACAGATACGCAGTATTTT | CASSVAGTSTDTQYF
once | TRBJ2-7 | TRBV2 | NA | TGTGCCTCGTCTAGGCTAGCCTACGAGCAGTACTTC | CASSRLAYEQYF
once | TRBJ1-5 | TRBV4-1 | NA | TGCGCCAGCAGCCAAGCGGGTCTCGGGAATCAGCCCCAGCATTTT | CASSQAGLGNQPQHF
NA | TRBJ1-1 | TRBV29-1 | TRBD1 | TGCAGCGTGCGAGGCGGACAGGGAATGAACACTGAAGCTTTCTTT | CSVRGGQGMNTEAFF
NA | TRBJ2-5 | TRBV19 | TRBD1 | TGTGCCATTTCCCCGAAGCCCGGGACAGGGACCCTTGGGGAGACCCAGTACTTC | CAISPKPGTGTLGETQYF
NA | TRBJ2-3 | TRBV4-2 | NA | TGTGCCAGCAGCCTTCTTCCGTTAGATACGCAGTATTTT | CASSLLPLDTQYF
NA | TRBJ1-1 | TRBV27 | NA | TGTGCCACCCTAAGCCAGGCTGTAAACACTGAAGCTTTCTTT | CATLSQAVNTEAFF
NA | TRBJ1-2 | TRBV30 | NA | TGTGCCTGGAGTGTATACCCGGGGGACGGTGGCTACACCTTC | CAWSVYPGDGGYTF
NA | TRBJ1-2 | TRBV12-5 | TRBD1 | TGTGCTAGTGGTCCGACAGGGGGAAACTATGGCTACACCTTC | CASGPTGGNYGYTF
NA | TRBJ1-1 | TRBV5-6 | TRBD1 | TGTGCCAGCAGCCGCTTGACAGGGCGCTCTTATGACACTGAAGCTTTCTTT | CASSRLTGRSYDTEAFF
NA | TRBJ1-2 | TRBV7-8 | NA | TGTGCCAGCAGCCTCCCAACAGAAAACTATGGCTACACCTTC | CASSLPTENYGYTF
NA | TRBJ1-1 | TRBV2 | NA | TGTGCCCACGGGGTTCTGGAAGGCACTGAAGCTTTCTTT | CAHGVLEGTEAFF
once | TRBJ2-7 | TRBV2 | NA | TGTGCCAGCAGTTGGAGCGCGTACGAGCAGTACTTC | CASSWSAYEQYF
NA | TRBJ1-1 | TRBV5-1 | NA | TGCGCCAGCAGCCTGGGACGGGAGAACACTGAAGCTTTCTTT | CASSLGRENTEAFF
NA | TRBJ2-3 | TRBV10-3 | TRBD1 | TGTGCCATCAGAGCTGACGGGACAGGGGGTTTTACGCAGTATTTT | CAIRADGTGGFTQYF
NA | TRBJ1-4 | TRBV27 | TRBD1 | TGTGCCAGCGCCTTTAGGGGGCGCTCGGGAAAACTGTTTTTT | CASAFRGRSGKLFF
NA | TRBJ1-2 | TRBV5-1 | NA | TGCGCCAGCAGCTTGGCGGGGGGGGCGCGAGGCTACACCTTC | CASSLAGGARGYTF
NA | TRBJ2-5 | TRBV21-1 | NA | TGTGCCAGCACCCGACGAAGGACAGCGAAGGAGACCCAGTACTTC | CASTRRRTAKETQYF
once | TRBJ1-2 | TRBV13 | NA | TGTGCCAGCAGCCACCGGGGGGGCTACACCTTC | CASSHRGGYTF
NA | TRBJ1-2 | TRBV7-2 | TRBD1 | TGTGCCAGCAGCTTAATGACAGGGGACTATGGCTACACCTTC | CASSLMTGDYGYTF
NA | TRBJ1-2 | TRBV7-2 | TRBD1 | TGTGCCAGCAGCTTAGGGGGACAGGGATATGGCTACACCTTC | CASSLGGQGYGYTF
once | TRBJ1-2 | TRBV19 | NA | TGTGCCAGTAGTGACGGGTATGGCTACACCTTC | CASSDGYGYTF
NA | TRBJ1-4 | TRBV5-6 | NA | TGTGCCAGCAGGGGTAGCGTTCTTCATAATGAAAAACTGTTTTTT | CASRGSVLHNEKLFF
NA | TRBJ2-3 | TRBV7-8 | TRBD2 | TGTGCCAGCAGCTTAAGCGGGGGACTTCATCGCACAGATACGCAGTATTTT | CASSLSGGLHRTDTQYF
NA | TRBJ1-2 | TRBV7-2 | TRBD1 | TGTGCCAGCAGCAGGGGACAGGAAGGCTATGGCTACACCTTC | CASSRGQEGYGYTF